This T cell receptor beta chain derives from a study of T cell responses to AZD1222 COVID-19 vaccine. Measured with immunoSEQ multiplex PCR; TCRdb has only the in-frame clones, and not every one. The sample has some 100,000 clones; 85% to 90% are singletons. Per germline, CDR1 LGHNA and CDR2 YNFKEQ. The CDR3 runs to 14 residues. The V and J ends lost 4 bases and 7 bases, in that order; junction bases with no gene match: 7. This specimen was peripheral blood, taken 28 days after the second AZD1222 dose. V and J are TRBV4-2 and TRBJ2-1, with TRBD2 matching over 7 bases. This clonotype was sampled from an adult who received the AZD1222 COVID-19 vaccine. CDR3 nucleotides: TGTGCCAGCAGCCCCGGACTAGGATGGAATGAGCAGTTCTTC. Translated, it gives CASSPGLGWNEQFF.